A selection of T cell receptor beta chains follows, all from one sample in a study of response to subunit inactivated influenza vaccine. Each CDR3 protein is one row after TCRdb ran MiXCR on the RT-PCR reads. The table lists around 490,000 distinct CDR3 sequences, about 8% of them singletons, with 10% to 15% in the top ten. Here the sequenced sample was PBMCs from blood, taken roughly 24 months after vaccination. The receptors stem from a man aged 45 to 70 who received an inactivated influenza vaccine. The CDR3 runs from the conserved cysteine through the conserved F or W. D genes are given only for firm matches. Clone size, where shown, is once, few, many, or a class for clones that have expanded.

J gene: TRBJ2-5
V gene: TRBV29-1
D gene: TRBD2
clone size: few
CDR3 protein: CSVVIWASGVQETQYF
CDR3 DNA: TGCAGCGTTGTAATCTGGGCTAGCGGAGTGCAAGAGACCCAGTACTTC

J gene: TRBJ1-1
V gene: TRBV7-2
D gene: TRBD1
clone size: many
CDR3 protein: CASSLDGTGLNTEAFF
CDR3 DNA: TGTGCCAGCAGCTTAGATGGGACAGGGTTGAACACTGAAGCTTTCTTT

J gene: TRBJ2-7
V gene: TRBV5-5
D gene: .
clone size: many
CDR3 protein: CASRLRDAVLGEQYF
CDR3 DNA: TGTGCCAGCAGACTACGGGACGCGGTTCTGGGGGAGCAGTACTTC

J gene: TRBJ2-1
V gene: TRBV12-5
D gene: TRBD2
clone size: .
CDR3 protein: CASGLVRTHSGIRYNEQFF
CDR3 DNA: TGTGCTAGTGGTTTGGTACGTACCCATAGCGGGATAAGGTACAATGAGCAGTTCTTC

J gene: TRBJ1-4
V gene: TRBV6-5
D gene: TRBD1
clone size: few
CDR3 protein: CASSNRDRGTKLFF
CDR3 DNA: TGTGCCAGCAGTAACCGGGACAGGGGAACAAAACTGTTTTTT

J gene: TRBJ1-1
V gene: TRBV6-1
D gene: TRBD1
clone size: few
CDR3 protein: CASSRIQGDTEAFF
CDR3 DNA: TGTGCCAGCAGTCGAATCCAGGGGGACACTGAAGCTTTCTTT

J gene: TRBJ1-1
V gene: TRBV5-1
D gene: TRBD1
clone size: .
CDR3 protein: CASSLASGQVNTEAFF
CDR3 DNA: TGCGCCAGCAGCTTGGCCTCGGGACAGGTTAACACTGAAGCTTTCTTT

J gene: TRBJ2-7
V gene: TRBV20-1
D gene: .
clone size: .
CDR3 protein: CSAPRQAYEQYF
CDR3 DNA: TGCAGTGCGCCCCGACAGGCCTACGAGCAGTACTTC

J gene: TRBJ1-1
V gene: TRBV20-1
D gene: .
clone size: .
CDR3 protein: CRGTPGGGGTEAFF
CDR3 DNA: TGCAGAGGAACACCCGGGGGTGGCGGCACTGAAGCTTTCTTT

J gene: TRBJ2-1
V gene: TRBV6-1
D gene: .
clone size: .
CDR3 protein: CASSGAGRSGGEQFF
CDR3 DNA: TGTGCCAGCAGTGGGGCAGGAAGGTCTGGTGGTGAGCAGTTCTTC

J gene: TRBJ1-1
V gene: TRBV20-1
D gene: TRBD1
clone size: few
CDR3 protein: CSARGGQPNTEAFF
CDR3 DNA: TGCAGTGCTAGAGGGGGACAGCCGAACACTGAAGCTTTCTTT

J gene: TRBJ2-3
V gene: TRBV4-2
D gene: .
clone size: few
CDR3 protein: CASSQGRSTDTQYF
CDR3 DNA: TGTGCCAGCAGCCAAGGCAGAAGCACAGATACGCAGTATTTT

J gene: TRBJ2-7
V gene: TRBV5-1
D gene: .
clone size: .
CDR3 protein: CASSLSLGSKSYEQYF
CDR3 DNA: TGCGCCAGCAGCTTGTCTTTGGGGAGTAAGTCCTACGAGCAGTACTTC

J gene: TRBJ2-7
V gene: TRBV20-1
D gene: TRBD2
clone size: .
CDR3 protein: CSALAGFSYEQYF
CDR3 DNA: TGCAGTGCCTTAGCGGGATTCTCCTACGAGCAGTACTTC

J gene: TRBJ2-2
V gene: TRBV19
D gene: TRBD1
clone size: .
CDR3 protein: CASQLGQGIGELFF
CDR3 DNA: TGTGCCAGTCAACTCGGACAGGGGATCGGGGAGCTGTTTTTT

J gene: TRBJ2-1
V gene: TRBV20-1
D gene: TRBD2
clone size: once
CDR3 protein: CSPSRLAGANEQFF
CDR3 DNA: TGCAGTCCTAGCAGGCTAGCGGGAGCCAATGAGCAGTTCTTC

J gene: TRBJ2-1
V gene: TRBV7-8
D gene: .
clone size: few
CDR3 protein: CASSLGSRVRQQFF
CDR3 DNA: TGTGCCAGCAGCTTAGGTTCACGAGTCCGGCAGCAGTTCTTC

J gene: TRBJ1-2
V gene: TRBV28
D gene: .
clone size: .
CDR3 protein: CASSLLGPNRVGSYGYTF
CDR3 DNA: TGTGCCAGCAGTTTACTGGGACCCAATCGGGTAGGGTCATATGGCTACACCTTC

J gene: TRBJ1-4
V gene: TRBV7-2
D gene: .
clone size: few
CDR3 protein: CASSLNGVYNEKLFF
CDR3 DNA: TGTGCCAGCAGCTTAAACGGGGTCTATAATGAAAAACTGTTTTTT

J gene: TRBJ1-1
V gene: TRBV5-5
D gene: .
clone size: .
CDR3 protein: CASSWAGQTNTEAFF
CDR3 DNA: TGTGCCAGCAGTTGGGCGGGACAAACGAACACTGAAGCTTTCTTT

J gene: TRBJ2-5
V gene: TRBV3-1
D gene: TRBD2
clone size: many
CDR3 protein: CASSQASGSLSSRTQYF
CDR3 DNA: TGTGCCAGCAGCCAAGCTAGCGGGAGTTTATCGAGCAGGACCCAGTACTTC

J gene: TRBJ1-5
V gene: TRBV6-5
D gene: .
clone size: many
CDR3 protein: CASGPQRQPQHF
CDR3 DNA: TGTGCCAGCGGTCCCCAGAGACAGCCCCAGCATTTT

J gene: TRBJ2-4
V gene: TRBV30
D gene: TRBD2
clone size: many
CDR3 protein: CAWSEGGDYFKNIQYF
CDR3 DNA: TGTGCCTGGAGTGAGGGAGGGGACTACTTCAAAAACATTCAGTACTTC

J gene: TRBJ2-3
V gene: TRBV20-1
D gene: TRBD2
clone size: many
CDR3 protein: CSARGTSDPDTQYF
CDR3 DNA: TGCAGTGCTAGAGGAACTAGCGATCCAGATACGCAGTATTTT

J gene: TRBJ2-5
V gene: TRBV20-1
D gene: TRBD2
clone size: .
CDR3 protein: CSVRRASGVSVAQYF
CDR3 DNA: TGCAGTGTCAGAAGGGCTAGCGGGGTCAGCGTGGCCCAGTACTTC

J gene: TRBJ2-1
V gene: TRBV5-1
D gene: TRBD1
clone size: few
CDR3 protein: CASSLEQGVGNEQFF
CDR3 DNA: TGCGCCAGCAGCTTGGAACAGGGGGTCGGCAATGAGCAGTTCTTC

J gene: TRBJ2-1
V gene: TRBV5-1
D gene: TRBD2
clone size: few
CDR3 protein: CASSDSGGAYEQFF
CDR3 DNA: TGCGCCAGCAGCGATAGCGGGGGGGCCTATGAGCAGTTCTTC

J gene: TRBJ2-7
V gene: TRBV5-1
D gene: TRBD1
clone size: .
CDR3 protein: CASRFQQGSYEQYF
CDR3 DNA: TGCGCCAGCAGGTTCCAACAGGGGTCCTACGAGCAGTACTTC

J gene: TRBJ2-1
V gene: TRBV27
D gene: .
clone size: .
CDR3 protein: CASSTRKSTLNEQFF
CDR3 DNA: TGTGCCAGCAGTACTCGTAAGAGTACCCTGAATGAGCAGTTCTTC

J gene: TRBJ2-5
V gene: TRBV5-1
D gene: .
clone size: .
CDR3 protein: CASSLFSGVSKETQYF
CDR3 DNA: TGCGCCAGCAGCTTGTTTTCCGGGGTCTCGAAAGAGACCCAGTACTTC

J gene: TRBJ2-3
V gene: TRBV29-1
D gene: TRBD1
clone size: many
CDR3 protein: CSAGQGSRTDTQYF
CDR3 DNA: TGCAGCGCCGGACAGGGCTCTCGCACAGATACGCAGTATTTT

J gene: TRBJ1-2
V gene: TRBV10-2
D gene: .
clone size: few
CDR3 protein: CASTTTMGGATKGYTF
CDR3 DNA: TGCGCCAGCACTACTACAATGGGGGGCGCGACTAAAGGCTACACCTTC

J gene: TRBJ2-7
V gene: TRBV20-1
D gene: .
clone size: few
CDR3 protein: CSARDRGQGRIYEQYF
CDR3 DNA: TGCAGTGCTAGAGATCGGGGGCAGGGCCGGATCTACGAGCAGTACTTC

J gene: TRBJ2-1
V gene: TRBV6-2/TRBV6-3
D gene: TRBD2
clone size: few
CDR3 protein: CASSYPSAPGLAPQNNEQFF
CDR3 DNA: TGTGCCAGCAGTTACCCTTCCGCCCCGGGACTAGCCCCCCAAAACAATGAGCAGTTCTTC

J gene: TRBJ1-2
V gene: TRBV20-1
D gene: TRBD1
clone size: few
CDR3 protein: CSATHRGQDYGYTF
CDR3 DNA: TGCAGTGCTACCCACAGGGGGCAGGACTATGGCTACACCTTC

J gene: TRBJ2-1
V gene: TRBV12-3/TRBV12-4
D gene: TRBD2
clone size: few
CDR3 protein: CASSQGLADSYNEQFF
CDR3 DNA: TGTGCCAGCAGCCAGGGACTAGCGGACTCCTACAATGAGCAGTTCTTC

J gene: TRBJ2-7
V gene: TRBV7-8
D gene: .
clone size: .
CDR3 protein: CASSPGPTYEQYF
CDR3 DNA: TGTGCCAGCAGCCCGGGCCCTACCTACGAGCAGTACTTC

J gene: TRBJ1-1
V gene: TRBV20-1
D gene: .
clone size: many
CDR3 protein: CSATGTEGTEAFF
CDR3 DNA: TGCAGTGCTACAGGGACCGAGGGAACTGAAGCTTTCTTT

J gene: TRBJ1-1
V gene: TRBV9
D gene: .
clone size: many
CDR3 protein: CASSVDKNTEAFF
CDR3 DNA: TGTGCCAGCAGCGTAGATAAGAACACTGAAGCTTTCTTT

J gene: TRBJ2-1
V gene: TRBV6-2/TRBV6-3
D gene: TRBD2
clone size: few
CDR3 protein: CASSFLAGGPSSSYNEQFF
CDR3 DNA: TGTGCCAGCAGTTTCCTGGCGGGGGGGCCTTCGAGCTCCTACAATGAGCAGTTCTTC

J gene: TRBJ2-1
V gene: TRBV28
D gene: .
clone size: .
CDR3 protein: CASSPASASSYNEQFF
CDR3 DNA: TGTGCCAGCAGTCCCGCCTCGGCGAGCTCCTACAATGAGCAGTTCTTC

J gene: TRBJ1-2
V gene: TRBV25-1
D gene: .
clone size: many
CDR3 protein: CASSEGAGQNYGYTF
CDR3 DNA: TGTGCCAGCAGTGAAGGTGCAGGTCAGAACTATGGCTACACCTTC

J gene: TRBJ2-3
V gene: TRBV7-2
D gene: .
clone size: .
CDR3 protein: CASSRYTDTQYF
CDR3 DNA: TGTGCCAGCAGCCGGTATACAGATACGCAGTATTTT

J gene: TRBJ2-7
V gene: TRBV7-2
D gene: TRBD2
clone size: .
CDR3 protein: CASSPYLAGGPYEQYF
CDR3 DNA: TGTGCCAGCAGCCCATATCTAGCGGGAGGGCCTTACGAGCAGTACTTC

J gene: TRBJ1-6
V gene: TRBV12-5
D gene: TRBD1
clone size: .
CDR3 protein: CASGSDRGFNSPLHF
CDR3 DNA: TGTGCTAGTGGTTCGGACAGGGGTTTTAATTCACCCCTCCACTTT

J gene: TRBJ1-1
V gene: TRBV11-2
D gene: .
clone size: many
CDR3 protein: CASSVRVWGFTEAFF
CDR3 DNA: TGTGCCAGCAGCGTGCGGGTTTGGGGGTTCACTGAAGCTTTCTTT

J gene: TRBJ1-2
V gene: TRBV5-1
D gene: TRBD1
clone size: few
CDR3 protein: CASSPGQGGYYGYTF
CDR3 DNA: TGCGCCAGCAGCCCCGGACAGGGGGGATATTATGGCTACACCTTC

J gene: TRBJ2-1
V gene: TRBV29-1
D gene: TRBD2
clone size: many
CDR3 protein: CSVQGTSGSTTMVEQFF
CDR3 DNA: TGCAGCGTTCAGGGGACTAGCGGGAGTACCACAATGGTTGAGCAGTTCTTC

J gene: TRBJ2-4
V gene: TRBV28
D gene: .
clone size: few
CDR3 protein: CASSFETLAKNIQYF
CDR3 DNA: TGTGCCAGCAGTTTTGAAACCTTAGCCAAAAACATTCAGTACTTC

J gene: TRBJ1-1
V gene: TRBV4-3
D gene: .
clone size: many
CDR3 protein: CASSQDAVTLSGAFF
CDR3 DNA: TGCGCCAGCAGCCAAGATGCCGTGACCCTCTCCGGAGCTTTCTTT

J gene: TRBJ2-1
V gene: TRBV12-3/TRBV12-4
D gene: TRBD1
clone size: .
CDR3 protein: CASSFFPGTGRDEQFF
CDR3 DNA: TGTGCCAGCAGTTTCTTCCCCGGGACAGGCAGGGATGAGCAGTTCTTC